Described below is a single T cell receptor beta chain sequence and its context. This sample is drawn from a study of T cells after somatic rescue of genetic block. Trimming removed 2 bases from V and 4 bases from J; junction bases left unmatched: 2. This CDR3 is 14 amino acids long. Germline assignment: CDR1 MNHNY and CDR2 SVGAGI (reference sequence). Clones were read by immunoSEQ multiplex PCR, and TCRdb kept only the in-frame ones, dropping some. The sample holds 67,000 or so clones, roughly 91% seen once. Sequencing used peripheral blood mononuclear cells (PBMCs). This receptor was obtained from a man aged 30 to 45. The chain uses TRBV6-6 and TRBJ2-3, with 8 positions matching TRBD1. The CDR3 here is CASSYGQGADTQYF. In DNA, the CDR3 is TGTGCCAGCAGTTACGGACAGGGAGCAGATACGCAGTATTTT.